The rows below give T cell receptor beta chains drawn from one sample of a study of cytomegalovirus exposure and HLA in healthy donors. Repertoires were generated with immunoSEQ multiplex PCR, while TCRdb's copy carries only in-frame clones and drops some. The table has about 36,000 clones, about 72% seen once. The sequencing input was PBMCs. Source of these receptors: a man aged 25 to 40 in good health and CMV-seronegative. The CDR3 runs from the conserved cysteine through the conserved F or W. The D gene is left open where the match is weak. Rows may omit the clone size; those that give it use once, few, many or a size class.

CDR3: CASSTRGEQYF
DNA: TGTGCCAGCAGTACCAGGGGGGAGCAGTACTTC
D: TRBD1
V: TRBV28
size: NA
J: TRBJ2-7
length: 11

CDR3: CASSQDRGREQYF
DNA: TGCGCCAGCAGCCAGGACAGGGGGCGCGAGCAGTACTTC
D: TRBD1
V: TRBV10-1
size: NA
J: TRBJ2-7
length: 13

CDR3: CASSEGTGGGQPQHF
DNA: TGTGCCAGCAGTGAAGGAACAGGGGGCGGTCAGCCCCAGCATTTT
D: TRBD1
V: TRBV6-1
size: NA
J: TRBJ1-5
length: 15

CDR3: CASSLFGTGNAEAFF
DNA: TGTGCCAGCAGCTTATTCGGGACAGGGAATGCTGAAGCTTTCTTT
D: TRBD1
V: TRBV11-2
size: many
J: TRBJ1-1
length: 15

CDR3: CAISGDGKGTGELFF
DNA: TGTGCCATCAGTGGCGACGGGAAAGGCACCGGGGAGCTGTTTTTT
D: NA
V: TRBV10-3
size: NA
J: TRBJ2-2
length: 15

CDR3: CASTVSGTGGFQPQHF
DNA: TGCGCCAGCACCGTTTCTGGGACAGGGGGCTTTCAGCCCCAGCATTTT
D: TRBD1
V: TRBV5-1
size: NA
J: TRBJ1-5
length: 16

CDR3: CASSYGTGGETQYF
DNA: TGTGCCAGCAGTTACGGAACAGGGGGGGAGACCCAGTACTTC
D: TRBD1
V: TRBV6-5
size: NA
J: TRBJ2-5
length: 14

CDR3: CASSFSSLGGIAEAFF
DNA: TGTGCCAGCAGCTTCTCTAGCTTGGGGGGTATCGCTGAAGCTTTCTTT
D: NA
V: TRBV7-9
size: few
J: TRBJ1-1
length: 16

CDR3: CASSPDFSNQPQHF
DNA: TGTGCCAGCAGTCCGGACTTTAGCAATCAGCCCCAGCATTTT
D: NA
V: TRBV27
size: NA
J: TRBJ1-5
length: 14

CDR3: CASSQYNRNSPLHF
DNA: TGTGCCAGCAGCCAATACAACAGGAATTCACCCCTCCACTTT
D: NA
V: TRBV28
size: NA
J: TRBJ1-6
length: 14

CDR3: CASGLREGRYEQYF
DNA: TGTGCCAGCGGTCTCCGGGAGGGCCGGTACGAGCAGTACTTC
D: TRBD2
V: TRBV6-6
size: NA
J: TRBJ2-7
length: 14

CDR3: CASIKTSGRAKTQYF
DNA: TGTGCCAGCATTAAGACTAGCGGGAGGGCAAAGACCCAGTACTTC
D: TRBD2
V: TRBV28
size: once
J: TRBJ2-5
length: 15

CDR3: CASSLWAGYPNHYEQYF
DNA: TGTGCCAGCAGTCTCTGGGCGGGATACCCCAACCACTACGAGCAGTACTTC
D: NA
V: TRBV28
size: NA
J: TRBJ2-7
length: 17

CDR3: CASSPSVGDYGYTF
DNA: TGTGCCAGCAGCCCGTCAGTAGGGGACTATGGCTACACCTTC
D: NA
V: TRBV7-2
size: NA
J: TRBJ1-2
length: 14

CDR3: CASSSQGYPEAFF
DNA: TGTGCCAGCAGTTCGCAGGGGTACCCTGAAGCTTTCTTT
D: NA
V: TRBV28
size: NA
J: TRBJ1-1
length: 13

CDR3: CASSAHSTDTQYF
DNA: TGTGCCAGCAGCGCCCATAGCACAGATACGCAGTATTTT
D: NA
V: TRBV9
size: once
J: TRBJ2-3
length: 13

CDR3: CASSPRSGSTDTQYF
DNA: TGTGCCAGCAGCCCTAGGTCGGGGAGCACAGATACGCAGTATTTT
D: NA
V: TRBV4-2
size: NA
J: TRBJ2-3
length: 15

CDR3: CATSRGGEATEAFF
DNA: TGTGCCACCAGCAGGGGGGGTGAGGCCACTGAAGCTTTCTTT
D: NA
V: TRBV15
size: NA
J: TRBJ1-1
length: 14

CDR3: CATSRPLGTADQPQHF
DNA: TGTGCCACCAGCAGGCCCTTGGGGACTGCTGATCAGCCCCAGCATTTT
D: NA
V: TRBV15
size: NA
J: TRBJ1-5
length: 16

CDR3: CASSSNSNEQFF
DNA: TGTGCCAGCAGTTCAAACTCCAATGAGCAGTTCTTC
D: NA
V: TRBV28
size: NA
J: TRBJ2-1
length: 12

CDR3: CASSGRQGSFTEAFF
DNA: TGTGCCAGCAGTGGGCGACAGGGGTCTTTCACTGAAGCTTTCTTT
D: TRBD1
V: TRBV25-1
size: NA
J: TRBJ1-1
length: 15

CDR3: CASRRTGYGYTF
DNA: TGCGCCAGCAGACGGACAGGTTATGGCTACACCTTC
D: TRBD1
V: TRBV5-1
size: NA
J: TRBJ1-2
length: 12

CDR3: CASSLRDRGFTEAFF
DNA: TGCGCCAGCAGTCTCCGGGACAGGGGGTTCACTGAAGCTTTCTTT
D: TRBD1
V: TRBV10-2
size: NA
J: TRBJ1-1
length: 15

CDR3: CASSLVHANYGYTF
DNA: TGTGCCAGCAGCTTGGTACACGCTAACTATGGCTACACCTTC
D: NA
V: TRBV5-8
size: NA
J: TRBJ1-2
length: 14

CDR3: CATSREGVVSTDTQYF
DNA: TGTGCCACCAGCAGGGAAGGGGTGGTATCGACAGATACGCAGTATTTT
D: NA
V: TRBV15
size: NA
J: TRBJ2-3
length: 16

CDR3: CASSGGGGTTGGEQYF
DNA: TGCGCCAGCAGCGGGGGCGGGGGGACAACAGGAGGCGAGCAGTACTTC
D: TRBD2
V: TRBV5-1
size: once
J: TRBJ2-7
length: 16

CDR3: CASSLSQAQYF
DNA: TGTGCCAGCAGCCTCTCGCAGGCACAGTACTTC
D: NA
V: TRBV7-9
size: NA
J: TRBJ2-7
length: 11

CDR3: CASSYDWRRTDTQYF
DNA: TGTGCCAGCAGTTACGACTGGAGAAGAACAGATACGCAGTATTTT
D: NA
V: TRBV6-5
size: once
J: TRBJ2-3
length: 15